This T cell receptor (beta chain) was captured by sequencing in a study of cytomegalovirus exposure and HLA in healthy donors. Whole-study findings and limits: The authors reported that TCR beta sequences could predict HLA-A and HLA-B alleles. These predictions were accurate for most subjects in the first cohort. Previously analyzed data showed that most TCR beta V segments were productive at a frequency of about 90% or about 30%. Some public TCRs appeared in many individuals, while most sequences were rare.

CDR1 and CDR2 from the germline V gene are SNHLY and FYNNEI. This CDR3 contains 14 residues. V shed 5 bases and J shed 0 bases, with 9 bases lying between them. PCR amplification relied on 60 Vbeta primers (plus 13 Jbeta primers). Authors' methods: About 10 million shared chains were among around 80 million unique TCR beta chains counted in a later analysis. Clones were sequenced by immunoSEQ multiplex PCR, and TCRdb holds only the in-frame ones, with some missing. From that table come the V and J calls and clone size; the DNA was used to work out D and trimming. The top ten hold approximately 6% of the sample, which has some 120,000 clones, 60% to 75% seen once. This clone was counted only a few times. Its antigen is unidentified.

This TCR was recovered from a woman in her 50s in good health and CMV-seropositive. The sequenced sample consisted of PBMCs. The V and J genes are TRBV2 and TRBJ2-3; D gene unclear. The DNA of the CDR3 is TGTGCCAGCAGTCCCTCCGGGAGCACAGATACGCAGTATTTT. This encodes CASSPSGSTDTQYF.